This TCR beta chain was profiled in a study of blood T cell repertoires in COVID-19. About the study: Italy, Spain and the United States were the sources of the convalescent and acute COVID-19 samples. T cells, B-cell-depleted T cells, or PBMCs provided the cDNA or gDNA that served as material.

The V gene lost 0 bases and the J gene lost 7 bases, with 13 bases spanning the gap. The CDR3 extends over 15 amino acids. Germline CDR1 reads LGHDT; CDR2 reads YNNKEL (reference sequence). Grouping used clinical history reported by participants in a survey and questionnaire. Two negative PCRs, clearance, or symptom resolution characterized the recovered Cohort 3 donors. This clone was observed a single time. The table came from immunoSEQ multiplex PCR; TCRdb's copy has only in-frame clones and leaves some out. The repertoire holds around 400,000 clones, with nearly 90% as singletons. This chain uses TRBV3-1 (or the pseudogene TRBV3-2) with TRBJ2-1; maybe TRBD2 (6 bases). The sequence derives from a woman aged 25 to 39 who had recovered from COVID-19. Sequenced sample: PBMCs or T cells enriched from blood (not recorded which). The CDR3 here is CASSQDTLGSNEQFF. For the CDR3, the DNA is TGTGCCAGCAGCCAAGACACTCTCGGGAGTAATGAGCAGTTCTTC.